This T cell receptor beta chain appears in the sequencing data of a study of cytotoxic CD8 clonotypes in ibrutinib-treated CLL. Study in general: Response samples were taken after a median roughly 13 months of treatment, range 6 to 36. The study, taken as a whole, reports: Sustained-remission and progressing patients diverged in sampling times. Circulating CD8+ T-cell counts were tracked by baseline clonality, which exceeded that of age-matched healthy donors.

In the case of this clone: Its antigen remains unidentified.

Sequenced by immunoSEQ multiplex PCR; TCRdb stores in-frame clones only, minus some. Of around 70,000 clones in the sample, 90% were seen once. Trimming took 2 bases from V and 3 from J, leaving 15 bases between them. The CDR3 has 15 amino acids. Per the germline V gene, CDR1 is SGDLS and CDR2 is YYNGEE. The authors obtained approximately 2 micrograms of genomic DNA from cryopreserved PBMCs for TCR beta libraries. The chain employs TRBV9 and TRBJ2-7, with D uncertain. The material sequenced was PBMCs, taken after 12 months of ibrutinib treatment. The TCR sequence derives from a human donor with chronic lymphocytic leukemia. This CDR3 reads CASSVSAESSYEQYF. The CDR3 region has the DNA TGTGCCAGCAGCGTCTCTGCGGAGTCGAGCTACGAGCAGTACTTC.